This T cell receptor (beta chain) originates from a study of T cells after posttransplantation cyclophosphamide. Study findings and constraints: Donor-recipient repertoire similarity was low at 1-2 months, rising over year one. Blood and skin or GI T cell repertoires showed limited TRB overlap. After PTCy, TRB diversity resembled that of CNI/methotrexate controls.

In this sample, this clone turned up many times. The antigen is not known. The CDR3 extends over 14 amino acids. V was clipped by 4 bases and J by 6 bases, with 13 bases between them. Germline V gene data show CDR1 as ENHRY and CDR2 as SYGVKD. The related graft donor's blood sample was taken on the day of bone marrow donation. TCRdb's copy holds only in-frame clones and misses some; the assay was immunoSEQ multiplex PCR. The sample presents about 39,000 clones, none singletons. The chain is built from TRBV10-3 and TRBJ2-1; D perhaps matches TRBD1 (5 bases). Input material: PBMCs. The source is a woman aged 50 to 60 in good health and a related stem cell transplant donor. The chain's CDR3 is CAISGQGRPNEQFF. CDR3 coding DNA: TGTGCCATCAGTGGGCAGGGAAGGCCCAATGAGCAGTTCTTC.